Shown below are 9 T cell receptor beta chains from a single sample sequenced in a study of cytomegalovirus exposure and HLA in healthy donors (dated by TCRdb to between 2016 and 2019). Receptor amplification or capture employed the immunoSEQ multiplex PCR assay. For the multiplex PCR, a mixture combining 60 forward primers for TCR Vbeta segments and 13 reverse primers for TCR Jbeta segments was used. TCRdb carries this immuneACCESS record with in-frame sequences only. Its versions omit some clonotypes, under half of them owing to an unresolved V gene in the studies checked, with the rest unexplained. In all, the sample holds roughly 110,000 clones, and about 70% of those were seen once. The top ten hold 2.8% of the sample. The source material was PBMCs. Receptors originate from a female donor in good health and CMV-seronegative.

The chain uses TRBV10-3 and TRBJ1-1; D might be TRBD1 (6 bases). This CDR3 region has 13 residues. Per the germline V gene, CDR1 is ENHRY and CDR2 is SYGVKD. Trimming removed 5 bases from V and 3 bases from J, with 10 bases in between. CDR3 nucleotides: TGTGCCATCAGTAGACAGGCCGACACTGAAGCTTTCTTT. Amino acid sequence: CAISRQADTEAFF.

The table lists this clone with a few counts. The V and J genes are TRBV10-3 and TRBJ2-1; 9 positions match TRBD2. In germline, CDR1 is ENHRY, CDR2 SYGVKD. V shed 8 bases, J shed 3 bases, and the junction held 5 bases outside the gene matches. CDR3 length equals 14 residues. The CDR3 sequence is CAIAGTSFYNEQFF. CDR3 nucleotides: TGTGCCATCGCAGGGACTAGCTTCTACAATGAGCAGTTCTTC.

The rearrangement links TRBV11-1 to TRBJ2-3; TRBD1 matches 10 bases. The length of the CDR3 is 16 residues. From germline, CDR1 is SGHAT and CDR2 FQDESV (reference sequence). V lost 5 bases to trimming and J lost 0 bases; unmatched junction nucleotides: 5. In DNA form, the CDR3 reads TGTGCCAGCAGCCCGGGACAGGGGCTTAGCACAGATACGCAGTATTTT. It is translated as CASSPGQGLSTDTQYF.

The CDR3 loop is CAWCHDRNDEQYF. The CDR3 coding sequence is TGTGCCTGGTGCCACGACAGGAACGACGAGCAGTACTTC. The chain carries TRBV30 and TRBJ2-7, with a possible D match to TRBD1 (6 bases). The ends were cut back, 5 bases at V and 5 bases at J, with 16 bases in the middle. This CDR3 is 13 amino acids long. Germline CDR1 is GTSNPN and CDR2 is SVGIG (reference sequence).

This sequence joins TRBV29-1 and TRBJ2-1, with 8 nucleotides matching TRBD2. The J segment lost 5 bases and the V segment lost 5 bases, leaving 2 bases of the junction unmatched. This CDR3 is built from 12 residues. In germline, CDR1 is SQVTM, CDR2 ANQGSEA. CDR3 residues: CSVKRGNNEQFF. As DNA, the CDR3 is TGCAGCGTTAAGCGGGGGAACAATGAGCAGTTCTTC.

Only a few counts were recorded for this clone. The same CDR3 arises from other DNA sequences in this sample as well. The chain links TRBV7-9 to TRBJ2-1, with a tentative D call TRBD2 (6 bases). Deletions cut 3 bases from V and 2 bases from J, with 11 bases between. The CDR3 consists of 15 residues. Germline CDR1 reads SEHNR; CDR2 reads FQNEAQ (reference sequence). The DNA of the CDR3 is TGTGCCAGCAGCTTGGGTCTAGCGACCTACAATGAGCAGTTCTTC. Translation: CASSLGLATYNEQFF.

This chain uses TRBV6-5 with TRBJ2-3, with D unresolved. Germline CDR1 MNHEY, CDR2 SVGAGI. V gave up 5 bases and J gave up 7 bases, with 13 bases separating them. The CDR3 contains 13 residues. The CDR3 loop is CASSNPSRNTQYF. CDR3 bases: TGTGCCAGCAGTAACCCCTCTAGGAATACGCAGTATTTT.

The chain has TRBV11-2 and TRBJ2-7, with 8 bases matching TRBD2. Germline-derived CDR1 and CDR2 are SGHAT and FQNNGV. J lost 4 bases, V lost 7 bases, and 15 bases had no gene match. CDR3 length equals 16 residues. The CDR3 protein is CASNGLLGLAPYEQYF. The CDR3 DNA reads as TGTGCCAGCAACGGCTTGTTAGGACTAGCTCCGTACGAGCAGTACTTC.

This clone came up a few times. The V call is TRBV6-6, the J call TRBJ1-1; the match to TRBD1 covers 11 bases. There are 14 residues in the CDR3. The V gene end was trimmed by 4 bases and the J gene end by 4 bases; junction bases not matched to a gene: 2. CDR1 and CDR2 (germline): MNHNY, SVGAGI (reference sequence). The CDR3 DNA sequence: TGTGCCAGCAGTTCCGGGACAGGGGGCACTGAAGCTTTCTTT. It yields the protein CASSSGTGGTEAFF.